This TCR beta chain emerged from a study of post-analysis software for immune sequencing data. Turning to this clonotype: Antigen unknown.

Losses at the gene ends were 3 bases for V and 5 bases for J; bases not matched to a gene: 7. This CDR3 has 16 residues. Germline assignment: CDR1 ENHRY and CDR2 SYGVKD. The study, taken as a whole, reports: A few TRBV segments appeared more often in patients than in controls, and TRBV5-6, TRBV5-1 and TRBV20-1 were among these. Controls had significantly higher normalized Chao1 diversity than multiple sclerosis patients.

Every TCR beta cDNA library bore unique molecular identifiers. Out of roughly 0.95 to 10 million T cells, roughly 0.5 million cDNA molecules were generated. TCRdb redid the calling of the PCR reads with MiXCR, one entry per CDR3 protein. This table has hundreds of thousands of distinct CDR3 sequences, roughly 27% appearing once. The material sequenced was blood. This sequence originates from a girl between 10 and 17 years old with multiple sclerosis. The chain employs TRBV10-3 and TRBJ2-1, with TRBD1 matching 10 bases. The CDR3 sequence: CAISDRDRGEHNEQFF. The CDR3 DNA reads TGTGCCATCAGTGACCGGGACAGGGGAGAGCACAATGAGCAGTTCTTC.